The present TCR beta chain was sequenced within a study of T cells in Graves' hyperthyroidism and ophthalmopathy. This clonotype was recorded many times. Amplification of TCR beta CDR3 regions was performed using RNA transcripts as template. With the HTBI primer set, the TCR CDR3 went through a first round of RT-PCR. TCRdb analysed the multiplex PCR reads with MiXCR anew, one entry per CDR3 protein. The sample lists about 480,000 distinct CDR3 sequences; about an eighth were seen once. Germline assignment: CDR1 MDHEN and CDR2 SYDVKM. The CDR3 totals 16 residues. V gave up 3 bases and J gave up 4 bases, with 18 bases separating them.

The sample comprised blood. The chain has TRBV28 and TRBJ1-2; D perhaps matches TRBD1 (5 bases). This TCR was sampled from a woman under 30 with Graves' hyperthyroidism. In nucleotides, the CDR3 is TGTGCCAGCAGTTTTCCTCGGGGCGGCAGCCTCTATGGCTACACCTTC. This translates into CASSFPRGGSLYGYTF.